One and the same sample provided the 9 T cell receptor beta chains below, sequenced in a study of CD8 T cells in Susac syndrome. Reverse transcription of 0.5 to 1 ug RNA was performed with random hexamers. TCRdb called the immunoSEQ multiplex PCR reads again in MiXCR, with one record for every CDR3 protein. The sample shows around 200,000 distinct CDR3 sequences, just under 95% of them seen only once. Sequences were obtained from CD4+ T cells from PBMCs. The receptor set was obtained from a human donor with Susac syndrome.

The chain is built from TRBV2 and TRBJ2-3; D gene ambiguous. Trimming shortened V by 1 base and J by 5 bases, and 4 bases separated the two germline ends. The germline gives CDR1 SNHLY, CDR2 FYNNEI. This CDR3 has 12 residues. CDR3 loop: CASSEGGDTQYF. In nucleotides, the CDR3 is TGTGCCAGCAGTGAAGGTGGAGATACGCAGTATTTT.

The CDR3 protein is CAITDESYEQYF. CDR3 DNA sequence: TGTGCCATCACCGACGAAAGCTACGAGCAGTACTTC. The chain recombines TRBV10-3 with TRBJ2-7; D unclear. Germline V gene lookup returns CDR1 ENHRY and CDR2 SYGVKD. V shed 7 bases and J shed 3 bases, with 10 bases lying between them. There are 12 residues in the CDR3.

The chain has TRBV9 and TRBJ2-7; 8 bases are shared with TRBD2. The V segment lost 0 bases and the J segment 5 bases; nucleotides outside the gene matches: 13. This CDR3 has 17 residues. The germline V gene has CDR1 SGDLS and CDR2 YYNGEE. CDR3 nucleotides: TGTGCCAGCAGCGTAGATGGGGGAAGCGGGAGTGACGACGAGCAGTACTTC. It specifies CASSVDGGSGSDDEQYF.

This chain uses TRBV5-1 with TRBJ1-6, with D maybe TRBD1 (6 bases). There are 16 residues in the CDR3. The V end lost 0 bases, the J end lost 4 bases, and 11 bases lay between the germline ends. Per germline, CDR1 SGHRS and CDR2 YFSETQ. CDR3 loop: CASSLAGGRYNSPLHF. The CDR3 region has the DNA TGCGCCAGCAGCTTGGCGGGGGGCCGGTATAATTCACCCCTCCACTTT.

The count of this clonotype is one. This chain joins TRBV20-1 and TRBJ2-3, with D possibly being TRBD1 (6 bases). The length of the CDR3 is 14 residues. Germline CDR1 and CDR2: DFQATT and SNEGSKA (reference sequence). V lost 0 bases and J 2 bases, leaving 9 bases between the germline ends. The CDR3 coding sequence is TGCAGTGCTAGAGATGGACAGCCCACAGATACGCAGTATTTT. This sequence encodes CSARDGQPTDTQYF.

The V and J genes are TRBV7-8 and TRBJ2-7, with 9 nucleotides matching TRBD1. V shed 5 bases and J 2 bases; nucleotides not matched to a gene: 1. This CDR3 is built from 13 residues. Germline V gene sequence: CDR1 SGHVS, CDR2 FQNEAQ. DNA for the CDR3: TGTGCCAGCAGCCGACAGGGGGCCTACGAGCAGTACTTC. Translation gives CASSRQGAYEQYF.

This clonotype was recorded once. The chain recombines TRBV4-1 with TRBJ2-5; D might be TRBD1 (6 bases). The CDR3 is 15 amino acids. The V end was cut by 0 bases, the J end by 4 bases, with 12 bases between. Germline loops: CDR1 MGHRA, CDR2 YSYEKL. This CDR3 is CASSQDHQGLETQYF. CDR3 in DNA: TGCGCCAGCAGCCAAGATCATCAGGGGTTAGAGACCCAGTACTTC.

The chain uses TRBV2 and TRBJ2-5; 10 nucleotides agree with TRBD2. Losses at the gene ends were 6 bases for V and 5 bases for J; bases not matched to a gene: 6. This CDR3 contains 14 residues. Germline assignment: CDR1 SNHLY and CDR2 FYNNEI. CDR3 sequence reads: CASRIAGGFETQYF. CDR3 coding DNA: TGTGCCAGCAGAATAGCGGGGGGATTTGAGACCCAGTACTTC.

The chain employs TRBV7-8 and TRBJ2-5, with TRBD2 identical over 7 bases. V shed 5 bases, J shed 1 base, and the junction held 19 bases outside the gene matches. Germline V gene lookup returns CDR1 SGHVS and CDR2 FQNEAQ. The CDR3 runs to 19 residues. CDR3 sequence reads: CASSPRMSGAFFSQETQYF. The CDR3 nucleotides read TGTGCCAGCAGCCCGAGGATGAGCGGGGCCTTCTTTTCCCAAGAGACCCAGTACTTC.